This T cell receptor (beta chain) was obtained from a study of PD-1 blockade in mismatch repair-deficient tumors. As for the study in general: Enrolled about 2013-2017, patients had progressing, pretreated mismatch repair-deficient cancers of about a dozen types.

Clones were read by immunoSEQ multiplex PCR, and TCRdb kept only the in-frame ones, dropping some. Of some 120,000 clones in the sample, 86% are singletons; the top ten hold roughly 14%. Study outcomes and limitations: After pembrolizumab, tumor-resident clones rose rapidly, then generally contracted before radiologic responses.

Every patient had mismatch repair deficiency by PCR or immunohistochemistry. The TCR-sequenced patients were three responders to pembrolizumab. CDR1 and CDR2 (germline): KGHSH, LQKENI. Trimming took 3 bases from V and 4 from J; bases not matched to a gene: 7. The CDR3 extends over 15 amino acids. Concerning this clone itself: The antigen remains unidentified.

This chain connects TRBV18 to TRBJ2-3; 7 bases map to TRBD1. This TCR was recovered from an adult with mismatch repair-deficient cancer. The sample in question was peripheral blood, obtained 44 weeks after starting pembrolizumab. CDR3 residues: CASSPGQRTADTQYF. CDR3 nucleotides: TGTGCCAGCTCACCGGGACAGAGAACTGCAGATACGCAGTATTTT.